A single sample is the source of the 30 T cell receptor beta chains below, sequenced in a study of shared clonotypes between healthy human individuals. Sequencing was performed with immunoSEQ multiplex PCR; in TCRdb, only in-frame clones are kept and a portion is missing. The sample contains fewer than 550,000 clones, 60% to 80% of which appear only once. The sample was PBMCs. These receptors were collected from a woman between 40 and 55 years old in good health. Some clones in this sample may be carry-over from other donors' samples.

The chain uses TRBV27 and TRBJ2-7; TRBD2 matches at 11 bases. Germline lookup yields CDR1 MNHEY and CDR2 SMNVEV (reference sequence). The CDR3 totals 15 residues. V lost 6 bases to trimming and J lost 3 bases; unmatched junction nucleotides: 7. The CDR3 bases are TGTGCCAGCAGACCGGGACTAGCGGAAAACTACGAGCAGTACTTC. Residues: CASRPGLAENYEQYF.

This chain connects TRBV27 to TRBJ2-3; no clear D gene. Germline V lookup: CDR1 MNHEY, CDR2 SMNVEV (reference sequence). Deletions cut 2 bases from V and 8 bases from J, with 17 bases between. The CDR3 has 15 residues. The CDR3 region has the DNA TGTGCCAGCAGTTTACGGGCAGACCGATCAGCTACGCAGTATTTT. The encoded protein is CASSLRADRSATQYF.

The chain has TRBV7-9 and TRBJ1-5; maybe TRBD1 (6 bases). Germline lookup yields CDR1 SEHNR and CDR2 FQNEAQ (reference sequence). The CDR3 extends over 12 amino acids. V shed 9 bases and J shed 14 bases, with 20 bases lying between them. The CDR3 DNA is TGTGCCAGAAGCACAGGACAGCCCGTTAAGCATTTT. Residues: CARSTGQPVKHF.

To note about this clone: A read error may explain this, as a much larger clone is one base away. The CDR3 carries no conserved terminal phenylalanine or tryptophan, so it likely arises from a read error. The rearrangement joins TRBV6-1 to TRBJ1-2; D possibly corresponds to TRBD1 (5 bases). Germline CDR1 and CDR2: MNHNS and SASEGT. This CDR3 spans 15 amino acids. The CDR3 reads CASSEGAGRIYGYTL. The CDR3, as DNA: TGTGCCAGCAGCGAAGGGGCAGGGAGGATCTATGGCTACACCCTC.

The rearrangement joins TRBV7-3 to TRBJ1-4; D is uncertain. The CDR3 totals 15 residues. Trimming took off 0 bases at V and 6 bases at J, with 11 bases between the two ends. Germline V lookup: CDR1 SGHTA, CDR2 FQGTGA. The CDR3 spells CASSLTTVEDEKLFF. CDR3 nucleotide sequence: TGTGCCAGCAGCTTAACGACCGTGGAGGATGAAAAACTGTTTTTT.

The genes are TRBV2 and TRBJ2-4, with TRBD1 as a possible D gene (5 bases). The CDR3 loop spans 17 amino acids. Trimming took off 1 base at V and 0 bases at J, with 13 bases between the two ends. The germline CDR1 and CDR2 sequences are SNHLY and FYNNEI. The CDR3 DNA reads TGTGCCAGCAGTGAAGGTGGGGCCGCATTAGCCAAAAACATTCAGTACTTC. As protein: CASSEGGAALAKNIQYF. Complete variable domain (other parts from reference TRBV2 and TRBJ2-4): EPEVTQTPSHQVTQMGQEVILRCVPISNHLYFYWYRQILGQKVEFLVSFYNNEISEKSEIFDDQFSVERPDGSNFTLKIRSTKLEDSAMYFCASSEGGAALAKNIQYFGAGTRLSVL.

CDR3 nucleotides: TGTGCCAGCAGTTTGGAGGCCGGACTGCAAGGTGGCTACACCTTC. This sequence encodes CASSLEAGLQGGYTF. The chain has TRBV28 and TRBJ1-2; no clear D. Trimming cost V 3 bases and J 7 bases, with 18 bases left between them. In germline, CDR1 is MDHEN, CDR2 SYDVKM. The CDR3 is made up of 15 amino acids.

This clone showed up many times. This rearrangement joins TRBV6-5 to TRBJ1-2; 8 bases match TRBD1. Per germline, CDR1 MNHEY and CDR2 SVGAGI. The J segment lost 12 bases and the V segment lost 1 base, leaving 7 bases of the junction unmatched. The CDR3 covers 13 residues. The CDR3 loop is CASSYYRGSLHTF. DNA of the CDR3: TGTGCCAGCAGTTACTACAGGGGGTCGCTGCACACCTTC.

CDR3 region: CASSPQAGRRINEQFF. The CDR3 coding sequence is TGCGCCAGCAGTCCTCAGGCAGGGCGGAGGATCAATGAGCAGTTCTTC. The chain combines TRBV23-1 with TRBJ2-1; possibly TRBD1 or TRBD2 for D (5 bases each). TRBV23-1 is placed among ORFs of uncertain function. The CDR3 totals 16 residues. V was shortened by 4 bases and J by 6 bases, with 19 bases between the two germline ends.

The chain employs TRBV27 and TRBJ1-2; D is uncertain. The germline V gene has CDR1 MNHEY and CDR2 SMNVEV (reference sequence). The CDR3 length is 13 residues. The germline V and J ends were trimmed by 6 bases and 2 bases, with 10 bases remaining between them. This CDR3 reads CASRSTSNYGYTF. CDR3 sequence (DNA): TGTGCCAGCAGGTCTACCTCCAACTATGGCTACACCTTC.

The CDR3 sequence is CASSLNRRTEAFF. CDR3 in DNA: TGTGCCAGCAGCTTAAACAGACGCACTGAAGCTTTCTTT. The V gene is TRBV7-8, the J gene TRBJ1-1; D call uncertain. CDR1 is SGHVS, CDR2 FQNEAQ, per germline. The CDR3 extends over 13 amino acids. With 2 bases removed from V and 4 bases from J, the gap between germline ends came to 8 bases. Looking up the rest from reference TRBV7-8 and TRBJ1-1 gives the full variable domain: GAGVSQSPRYKVAKRGQDVALRCDPISGHVSLFWYQQALGQGPEFLTYFQNEAQLDKSGLPSDRFFAERPEGSVSTLKIQRTQQEDSAVYLCASSLNRRTEAFFGQGTRLTVV.

The rearrangement uses TRBV2 and TRBJ1-4, with D uncertain. The germline V gene encodes CDR1 SNHLY and CDR2 FYNNEI. Between the trimmed V and J ends, which lost 2 bases and 0 bases, there was a span of 4 bases. This CDR3 comprises 14 residues. Here the CDR3 reads CASSESPTNEKLFF. The CDR3 DNA sequence: TGTGCCAGCAGTGAATCGCCAACTAATGAAAAACTGTTTTTT.

This chain joins TRBV27 and TRBJ2-5; 7 bases are a match to TRBD2. Germline V gene sequence: CDR1 MNHEY, CDR2 SMNVEV (reference sequence). The CDR3 is 14 amino acids. V trimming: 3 bases; J trimming: 7 bases; junction bases outside the gene matches: 8. The CDR3 protein is CASSFGGTGGTQYF. The CDR3, as DNA: TGTGCCAGCAGTTTTGGCGGGACGGGGGGGACCCAGTACTTC.

Details on this clone: One junction end disagrees with the germline gene, perhaps due to a read error. The chain couples TRBV5-4 to TRBJ2-7; 9 positions agree with TRBD2. The CDR3 has 15 amino acids. Germline assignment: CDR1 SGHNT and CDR2 YYREEE (reference sequence). Here the CDR3 DNA reads TGTGCCAGCAGCTTCCAGCGGGAGGCCTCCTCCGAGCAGTACTTC. Its protein is CASSFQREASSEQYF. Supplemented by reference TRBV5-4 and TRBJ2-7, the full variable domain reads ETGVTQSPTHLIKTRGQQVTLRCSSQSGHNTVSWYQQALGQGPQFIFQYYREEENGRGNFPPRFSGLQFPNYSSELNVNALELDDSALYLCASSFQREASSEQYFGPGTRLTVT.

The rearrangement links TRBV27 to TRBJ2-1, with D hard to call. Trimming cost V 0 bases and J 9 bases, with 9 bases left between them. The CDR3 is 13 amino acids. CDR1 MNHEY and CDR2 SMNVEV come from the germline V gene (reference sequence). CDR3 residues: CASSLSSQGEQFF. CDR3 sequence (DNA): TGTGCCAGCAGTTTATCGAGTCAAGGTGAGCAGTTCTTC.

This sequence joins TRBV11-2 and TRBJ2-7; TRBD2 aligns across 8 bases. The junction had 9 bases not matched to a gene; V was cut back by 2 bases and J by 3 bases. The CDR3 length is 16 residues. Germline V CDR1 and CDR2: SGHAT, FQNNGV. The CDR3 loop reads CASSLIHVAGIYEQYF. The CDR3 region has the DNA TGTGCCAGCAGCTTAATACACGTAGCGGGGATCTACGAGCAGTACTTC.

In the case of this clone: A read error may produce the germline difference seen at one junction end. The V and J genes are TRBV5-4 and TRBJ2-1; D is unclear. The V gene's germline CDR1 is SGHNT and CDR2 YYREEE (reference sequence). This CDR3 is built from 13 residues. The CDR3 coding sequence is TGCGCCAGCAGCTTGGTCGGAGTCAATGAGCAGTTCTTC. Translating it yields CASSLVGVNEQFF.

The V gene is TRBV5-1, the J gene TRBJ2-2; D uncertain. Trimming took 6 bases from V and 6 from J, leaving 18 bases between them. Germline V gene data show CDR1 as SGHRS and CDR2 as YFSETQ. This CDR3 region has 15 residues. The CDR3 DNA reads as TGCGCCAGCACCACAGAAATGGGGTACGCCGGGGAGCTGTTTTTT. Protein product: CASTTEMGYAGELFF. The whole variable domain, filled in from reference TRBV5-1 and TRBJ2-2, reads KAGVTQTPRYLIKTRGQQVTLSCSPISGHRSVSWYQQTPGQGLQFLFEYFSETQRNKGNFPGRFSGRQFSNSRSEMNVSTLELGDSALYLCASTTEMGYAGELFFGEGSRLTVL.

The chain employs TRBV28 and TRBJ2-2; 11 positions agree with TRBD2. V lost 6 bases and J lost 7; bases outside the gene matches: 7. The CDR3 is 15 amino acids. The germline gives CDR1 MDHEN, CDR2 SYDVKM. In DNA form, the CDR3 reads TGTGCCAGCAGCCAGGGACTAGCGGAGGGCGGGGAGCTGTTTTTT. Translation gives CASSQGLAEGGELFF.

This clone came up a few times. J is TRBJ2-7 and V is TRBV7-9, with a possible D match to TRBD2 (6 bases). This CDR3 is built from 15 residues. The V end lost 5 bases, the J end lost 3 bases, and 17 bases lay between the germline ends. CDR1 is SEHNR and CDR2 is FQNEAQ in the germline V gene (reference sequence). CDR3 in amino acids: CASSATGVGLYEQYF. CDR3 DNA sequence: TGTGCCAGCAGCGCAACGGGAGTCGGTCTCTACGAGCAGTACTTC.

The chain employs TRBV28 and TRBJ2-7; 9 bases map to TRBD1. This CDR3 contains 15 residues. Trimming took 5 bases from V and 4 from J; bases not matched to a gene: 9. The V gene's germline CDR1 is MDHEN and CDR2 SYDVKM. In DNA form, the CDR3 reads TGTGCCAGCAGTACGCCCGGGACAGGGCGGTACGAGCAGTACTTC. This translates into CASSTPGTGRYEQYF.

The J gene is TRBJ2-3, the V gene TRBV5-4; a weak D match, TRBD1 (5 bases). V lost 2 bases to trimming and J lost 2 bases, with 15 bases between them. The length of the CDR3 is 16 residues. Germline CDR1 is SGHNT and CDR2 is YYREEE (reference sequence). CDR3: CASSFWGEPPTDTQYF. The CDR3 bases are TGTGCCAGCAGCTTTTGGGGCGAGCCCCCCACAGATACGCAGTATTTT. Supplemented by reference TRBV5-4 and TRBJ2-3, the full variable domain reads ETGVTQSPTHLIKTRGQQVTLRCSSQSGHNTVSWYQQALGQGPQFIFQYYREEENGRGNFPPRFSGLQFPNYSSELNVNALELDDSALYLCASSFWGEPPTDTQYFGPGTRLTVL.

The rearrangement joins TRBV25-1 to TRBJ1-1, with TRBD1 matching 9 bases. This CDR3 comprises 12 residues. V lost 6 bases, J lost 10 bases, and 6 bases stayed unmatched. Per the germline V gene, CDR1 is MGHDK and CDR2 is SYGVNS. The CDR3 nucleotides are TGTGCCAGCAGGGACAGGGGATCGTCAGCTTTCTTT. Amino acids: CASRDRGSSAFF. The full variable domain, its missing parts supplied by reference TRBV25-1 and TRBJ1-1, is EADIYQTPRYLVIGTGKKITLECSQTMGHDKMYWYQQDPGMELHLIHYSYGVNSTEKGDLSSESTVSRIRTEHFPLTLESARPSHTSQYLCASRDRGSSAFFGQGTRLTVV.

As DNA, the CDR3 is TGTGCCAGCAGCGTAGCGGCGGGCGGGAGGGCAGATACGCAGTATTTT. Its protein product is CASSVAAGGRADTQYF. The chain recombines TRBV9 with TRBJ2-3; 9 bases fit TRBD2. Germline loops: CDR1 SGDLS, CDR2 YYNGEE. V dropped 0 bases and J dropped 4; count of bases not matched to a gene: 6. The CDR3 runs to 16 residues.

V gene TRBV19 combines with J gene TRBJ2-2; D gene unclear. This CDR3 spans 13 amino acids. V was pared by 7 bases and J by 2 bases, with 8 bases between. Germline V gives CDR1 LNHDA, CDR2 SQIVND (reference sequence). CDR3 sequence reads: CASKGYNTGELFF. The DNA for the CDR3 is TGTGCCAGTAAGGGCTATAACACCGGGGAGCTGTTTTTT.

The V call is TRBV9, the J call TRBJ2-7; 9 bases are shared with TRBD1. The CDR3 extends over 15 amino acids. V was pared by 4 bases and J by 5 bases, with 10 bases of the junction left unmatched. Germline CDR1 and CDR2: SGDLS and YYNGEE. The CDR3: CASSLTGQGSDEQYF. Written as DNA, the CDR3 is TGTGCCAGCAGCTTGACGGGACAGGGCAGCGACGAGCAGTACTTC.

V is TRBV7-2 and J is TRBJ2-3; no reliable D call. Per the germline V gene, CDR1 is SGHTA and CDR2 is FQGNSA. Trimming shortened V by 1 base and J by 7 bases, and 9 bases separated the two germline ends. CDR3 size: 13 residues. The CDR3 sequence is CASSLGSLNTQYF. Written as DNA, the CDR3 is TGTGCCAGCAGCTTAGGAAGTTTGAATACGCAGTATTTT.

This chain links TRBV7-2 with TRBJ1-1, with D possibly matching TRBD1 (6 bases). Looked up from germline, CDR1 is SGHTA and CDR2 is FQGNSA. The CDR3 totals 18 residues. Deletions cut 1 base from V and 1 base from J, with 19 bases between. Here the CDR3 reads CASSLGSQGMAWNTEAFF. The CDR3 DNA follows: TGTGCCAGCAGCTTAGGGAGTCAGGGGATGGCGTGGAACACTGAAGCTTTCTTT.

This chain uses TRBV29-1 with TRBJ2-5; 12 bases are shared with TRBD2. The DNA end favors TRBJ2-7, so the J call may be wrong. The CDR3 extends over 14 amino acids. CDR1 and CDR2 from the germline V gene are SQVTM and ANQGSEA. The CDR3 sequence is CSVRLAGEIYEQYF. CDR3 nucleotide sequence: TGCAGCGTTAGACTAGCGGGGGAGATTTACGAGCAGTACTTC.

Turning to this clone: Given a far larger clone just one base away, this is likely a sequencing read error. The chain joins TRBV6-6 to TRBJ1-5; D gene unclear. Germline V gene sequence: CDR1 MNHNY, CDR2 SVGAGI (reference sequence). This CDR3 region has 13 residues. V dropped 6 bases and J dropped 0 bases, with 6 bases sitting between them. As DNA, the CDR3 is TGTGCCAGCAGCAGAGTTAGCAATCAGCCCCAGCATTTT. Encoded protein: CASSRVSNQPQHF.